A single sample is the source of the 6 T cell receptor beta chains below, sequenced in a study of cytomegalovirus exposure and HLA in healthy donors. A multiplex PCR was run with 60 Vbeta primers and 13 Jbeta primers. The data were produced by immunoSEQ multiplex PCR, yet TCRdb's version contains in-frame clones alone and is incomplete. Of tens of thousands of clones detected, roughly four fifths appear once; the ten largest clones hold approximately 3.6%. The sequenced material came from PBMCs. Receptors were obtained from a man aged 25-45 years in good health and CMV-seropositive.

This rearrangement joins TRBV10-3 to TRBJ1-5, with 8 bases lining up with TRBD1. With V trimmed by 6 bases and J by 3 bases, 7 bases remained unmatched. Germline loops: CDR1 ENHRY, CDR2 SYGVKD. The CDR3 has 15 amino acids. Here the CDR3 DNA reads TGTGCCATCAGGCCGGGACAGGAGTCCAATCAGCCCCAGCATTTT. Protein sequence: CAIRPGQESNQPQHF.

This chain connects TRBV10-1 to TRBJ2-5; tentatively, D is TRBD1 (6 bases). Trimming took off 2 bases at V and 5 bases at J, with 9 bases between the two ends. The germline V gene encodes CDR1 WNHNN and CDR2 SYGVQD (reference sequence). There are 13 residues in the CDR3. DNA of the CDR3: TGCGCCAGCAGTGAGGGGGGCACGGAGACCCAGTACTTC. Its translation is CASSEGGTETQYF.

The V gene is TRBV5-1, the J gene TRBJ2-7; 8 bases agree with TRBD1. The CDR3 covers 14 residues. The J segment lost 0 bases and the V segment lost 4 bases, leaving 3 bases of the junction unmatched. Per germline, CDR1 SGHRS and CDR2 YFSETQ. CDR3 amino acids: CASSRDRSSYEQYF. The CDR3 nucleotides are TGCGCCAGCAGCCGGGACAGGAGCTCCTACGAGCAGTACTTC. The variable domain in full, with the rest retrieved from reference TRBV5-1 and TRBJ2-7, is KAGVTQTPRYLIKTRGQQVTLSCSPISGHRSVSWYQQTPGQGLQFLFEYFSETQRNKGNFPGRFSGRQFSNSRSEMNVSTLELGDSALYLCASSRDRSSYEQYFGPGTRLTVT.

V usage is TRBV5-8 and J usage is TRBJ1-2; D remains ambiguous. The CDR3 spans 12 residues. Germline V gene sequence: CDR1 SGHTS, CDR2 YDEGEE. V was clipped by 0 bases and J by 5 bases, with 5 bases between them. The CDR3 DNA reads TGTGCCAGCAGCTTGGGACATTATGGCTACACCTTC. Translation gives CASSLGHYGYTF.

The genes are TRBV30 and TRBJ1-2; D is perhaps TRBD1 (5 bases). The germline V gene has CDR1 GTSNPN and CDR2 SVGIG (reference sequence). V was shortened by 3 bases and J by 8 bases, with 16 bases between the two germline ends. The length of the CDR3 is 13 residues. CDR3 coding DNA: TGTGCCTGGAGCGGCCAGGGATTTCGGGGCTACACCTTC. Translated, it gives CAWSGQGFRGYTF.

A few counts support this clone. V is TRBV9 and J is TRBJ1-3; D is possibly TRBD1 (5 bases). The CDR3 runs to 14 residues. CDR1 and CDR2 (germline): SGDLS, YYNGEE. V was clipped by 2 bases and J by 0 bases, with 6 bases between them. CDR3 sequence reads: CASSVQGSGNTIYF. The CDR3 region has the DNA TGTGCCAGCAGCGTTCAGGGCTCTGGAAACACCATATATTTT.